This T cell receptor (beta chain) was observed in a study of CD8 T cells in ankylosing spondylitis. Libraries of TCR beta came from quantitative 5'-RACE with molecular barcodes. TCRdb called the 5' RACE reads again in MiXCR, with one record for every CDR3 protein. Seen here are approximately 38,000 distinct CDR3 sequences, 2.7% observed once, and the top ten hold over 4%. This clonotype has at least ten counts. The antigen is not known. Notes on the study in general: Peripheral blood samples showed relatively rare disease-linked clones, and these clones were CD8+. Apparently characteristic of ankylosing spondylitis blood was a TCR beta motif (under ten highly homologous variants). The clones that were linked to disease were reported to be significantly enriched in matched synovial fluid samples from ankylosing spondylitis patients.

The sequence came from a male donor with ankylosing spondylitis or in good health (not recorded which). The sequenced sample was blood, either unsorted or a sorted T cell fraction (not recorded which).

DNA for the CDR3: TGTGCCAGCAGCGGCGGGACTCGGCATGGCTACACCTTC. Translating gives CASSGGTRHGYTF. The chain uses TRBV9 and TRBJ1-2; D is perhaps TRBD1 (5 bases). The CDR3 loop spans 13 amino acids. Between the trimmed V and J ends, which lost 3 bases and 6 bases, there was a span of 12 bases. The V gene's germline CDR1 is SGDLS and CDR2 YYNGEE.